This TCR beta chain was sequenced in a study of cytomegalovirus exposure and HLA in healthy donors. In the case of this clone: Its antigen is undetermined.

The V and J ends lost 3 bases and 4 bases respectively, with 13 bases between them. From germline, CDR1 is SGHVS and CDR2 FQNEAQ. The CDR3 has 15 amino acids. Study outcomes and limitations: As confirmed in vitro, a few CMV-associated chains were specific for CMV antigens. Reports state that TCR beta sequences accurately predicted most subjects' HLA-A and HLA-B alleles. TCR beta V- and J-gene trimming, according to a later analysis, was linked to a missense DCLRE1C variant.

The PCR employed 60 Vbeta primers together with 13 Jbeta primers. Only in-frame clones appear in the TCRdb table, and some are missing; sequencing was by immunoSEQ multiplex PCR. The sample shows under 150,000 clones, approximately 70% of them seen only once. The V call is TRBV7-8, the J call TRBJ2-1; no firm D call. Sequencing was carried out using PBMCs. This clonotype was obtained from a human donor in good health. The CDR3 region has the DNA TGTGCCAGCAGCTTGAGTCCTACTACTTACAATGAGCAGTTCTTC. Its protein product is CASSLSPTTYNEQFF.